Below are 9 T cell receptor beta chains sequenced from a single sample in a study of blood T cell repertoires in COVID-19 (dated by TCRdb to the early 2020s). Libraries were prepared through the immunoSEQ multiplex PCR assay. What TCRdb holds here is the immuneACCESS table cut down to in-frame rearrangements. Part of the clones is not present; checked against another copy, under half of the missing clones reflect an unresolved V gene, and the others are unexplained. The sample table records under 250,000 clones; around four fifths of these occur just once. Clones ranked in the top ten supply about 5.1% of the sample. Sequenced material: peripheral blood. Every receptor here comes from a woman aged 60-75 years who had recovered from COVID-19.

The chain carries TRBV5-4 and TRBJ2-7, with 13 positions matching TRBD2. The germline V gene has CDR1 SGHNT and CDR2 YYREEE (reference sequence). The CDR3 is made up of 15 amino acids. V lost 2 bases, J lost 2 bases, and 1 base stayed unmatched. The CDR3 reads CASSFGLAGAYEQYF. In DNA form, the CDR3 reads TGTGCCAGCAGCTTCGGACTAGCGGGGGCCTACGAGCAGTACTTC.

The CDR3 sequence is CASSSRGPGEQYF. CDR3 nucleotides: TGTGCCAGCAGCTCCAGGGGTCCGGGCGAGCAGTACTTC. J is TRBJ2-7 and V is TRBV13; D perhaps matches TRBD1 (6 bases). CDR3 length equals 13 residues. Per the germline V gene, CDR1 is PRHDT and CDR2 is FYEKMQ (reference sequence). Trimming left V 4 bases short and J 6 bases short, with 13 bases between.

The chain links TRBV3-1 (or the pseudogene TRBV3-2) to TRBJ2-2; D gene uncertain. This CDR3 comprises 14 residues. Germline V gives CDR1 LGHDT, CDR2 YNNKEL (reference sequence). V was cut by 0 bases and J by 2 bases, with 4 bases left in between. The CDR3 loop reads CASSQDPNTGELFF. The CDR3 DNA sequence: TGTGCCAGCAGCCAAGATCCTAACACCGGGGAGCTGTTTTTT.

The rearrangement joins TRBV11-3 to TRBJ2-5; D may be TRBD1 (6 bases). Trimming removed 1 base from V and 3 bases from J, with 15 bases in between. The CDR3 spans 16 residues. Germline V gene data show CDR1 as SGHNT and CDR2 as YENEEA. The CDR3: CASSLGDRTKKETQYF. CDR3 coding DNA: TGTGCCAGCAGCTTAGGAGACAGGACAAAGAAAGAGACCCAGTACTTC.

This chain connects TRBV19 to TRBJ2-5; TRBD1 aligns across 8 bases. Germline V gives CDR1 LNHDA, CDR2 SQIVND (reference sequence). There are 13 residues in the CDR3. With V trimmed by 7 bases and J by 6 bases, 7 bases remained unmatched. The CDR3 loop is CASTPDRAKTQYF. CDR3 coding DNA: TGTGCCAGTACCCCGGACAGGGCAAAGACCCAGTACTTC.

The chain has TRBV19 and TRBJ2-7, with D perhaps TRBD2 (5 bases). The V and J ends lost 1 base and 3 bases respectively, with 10 bases between them. Germline values: CDR1 LNHDA, CDR2 SQIVND (reference sequence). The CDR3 contains 14 residues. The CDR3: CASSIADGIYEQYF. In nucleotides, the CDR3 is TGTGCCAGTAGTATAGCGGACGGGATCTACGAGCAGTACTTC.

The chain has TRBV7-9 and TRBJ1-1, with TRBD1 identical over 8 bases. Germline assignment: CDR1 SEHNR and CDR2 FQNEAQ (reference sequence). J lost 3 bases, V lost 5 bases, and 8 bases had no gene match. The CDR3 is made up of 15 amino acids. The CDR3 DNA is TGTGCCAGCAGCCCCTGGACAGGGTTGGACACTGAAGCTTTCTTT. Its protein is CASSPWTGLDTEAFF.

The chain is built from TRBV21-1 and TRBJ1-2; the DNA was not used to check the table's D call, TRBD1. TRBV21-1 is reported as a pseudogene. The CDR3 spans 17 residues. The CDR3: CASSKGKGAEANYGYTF. The CDR3 nucleotides are TGTGCCAGCAGCAAAGGCAAAGGGGCGGAAGCTAACTATGGCTACACCTTC.

The chain carries TRBV5-1 and TRBJ2-5, with 8 bases aligning to TRBD2. CDR3 length equals 14 residues. Germline CDR1 SGHRS, CDR2 YFSETQ. With V trimmed by 0 bases and J by 3 bases, 1 base remained unmatched. CDR3 amino acids: CASSLVLAEETQYF. Written as DNA, the CDR3 is TGCGCCAGCAGCTTGGTACTAGCGGAAGAGACCCAGTACTTC.